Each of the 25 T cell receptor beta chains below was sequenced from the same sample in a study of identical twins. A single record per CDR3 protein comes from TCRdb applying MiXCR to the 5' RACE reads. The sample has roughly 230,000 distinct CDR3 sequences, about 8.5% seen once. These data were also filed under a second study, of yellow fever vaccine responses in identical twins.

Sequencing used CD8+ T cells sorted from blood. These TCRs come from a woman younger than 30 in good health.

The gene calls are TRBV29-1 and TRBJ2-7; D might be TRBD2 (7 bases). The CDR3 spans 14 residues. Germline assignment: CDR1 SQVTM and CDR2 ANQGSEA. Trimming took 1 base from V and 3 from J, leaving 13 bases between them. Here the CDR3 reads CSVEGGGGYYEQYF. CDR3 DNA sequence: TGCAGCGTTGAAGGGGGCGGGGGCTACTACGAGCAGTACTTC.

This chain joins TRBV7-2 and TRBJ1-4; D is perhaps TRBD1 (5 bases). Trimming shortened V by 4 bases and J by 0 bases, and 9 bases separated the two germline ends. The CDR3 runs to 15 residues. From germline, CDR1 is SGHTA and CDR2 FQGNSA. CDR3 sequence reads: CASSSGLTTNEKLFF. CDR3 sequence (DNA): TGTGCCAGCAGCTCGGGACTTACAACTAATGAAAAACTGTTTTTT.

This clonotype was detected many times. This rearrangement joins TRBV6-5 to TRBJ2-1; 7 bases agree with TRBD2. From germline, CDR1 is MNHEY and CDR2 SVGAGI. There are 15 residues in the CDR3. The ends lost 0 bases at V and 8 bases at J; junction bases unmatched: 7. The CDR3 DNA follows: TGTGCCAGCAGTTACTCGGGGCTGGGAGGGGATGAGCAGTTCTTC. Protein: CASSYSGLGGDEQFF.

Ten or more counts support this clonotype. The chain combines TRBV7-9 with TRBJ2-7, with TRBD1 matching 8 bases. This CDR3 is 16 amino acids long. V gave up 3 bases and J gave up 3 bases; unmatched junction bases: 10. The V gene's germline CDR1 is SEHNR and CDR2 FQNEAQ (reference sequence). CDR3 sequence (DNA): TGTGCCAGCAGCTTTCAACAGGGGGGAGATGGCTACGAGCAGTACTTC. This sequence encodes CASSFQQGGDGYEQYF.

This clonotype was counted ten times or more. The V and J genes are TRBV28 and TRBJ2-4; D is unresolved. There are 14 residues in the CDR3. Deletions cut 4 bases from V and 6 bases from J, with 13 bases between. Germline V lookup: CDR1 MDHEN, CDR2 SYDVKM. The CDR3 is CASSYSVDLNIQYF. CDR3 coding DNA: TGTGCCAGCAGTTATTCGGTTGACCTAAACATTCAGTACTTC.

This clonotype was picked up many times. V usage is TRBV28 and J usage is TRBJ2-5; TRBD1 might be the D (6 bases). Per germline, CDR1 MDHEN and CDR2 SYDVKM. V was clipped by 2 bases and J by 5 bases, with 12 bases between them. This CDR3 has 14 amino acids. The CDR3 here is CASSLPGESETQYF. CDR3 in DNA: TGTGCCAGCAGTTTACCAGGGGAATCGGAGACCCAGTACTTC.

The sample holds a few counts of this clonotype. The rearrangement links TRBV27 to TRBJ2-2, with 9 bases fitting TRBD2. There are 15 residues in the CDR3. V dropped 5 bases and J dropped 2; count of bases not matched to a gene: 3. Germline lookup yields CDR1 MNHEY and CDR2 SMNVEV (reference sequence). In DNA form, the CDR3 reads TGTGCCAGCAGTCGAGGGACTAGCAACACCGGGGAGCTGTTTTTT. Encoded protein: CASSRGTSNTGELFF.

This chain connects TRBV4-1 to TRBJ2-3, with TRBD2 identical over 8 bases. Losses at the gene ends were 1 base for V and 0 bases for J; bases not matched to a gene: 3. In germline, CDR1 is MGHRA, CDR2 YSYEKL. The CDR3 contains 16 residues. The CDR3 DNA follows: TGCGCCAGCAGCCAAGGACTAGCGAGTAGCACAGATACGCAGTATTTT. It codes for CASSQGLASSTDTQYF.

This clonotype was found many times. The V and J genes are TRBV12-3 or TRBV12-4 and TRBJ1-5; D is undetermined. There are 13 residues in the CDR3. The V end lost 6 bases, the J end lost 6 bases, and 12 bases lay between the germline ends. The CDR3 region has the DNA TGTGCCAGCAGCCCCCCGCTCGGTCAGCCCCAGCATTTT. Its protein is CASSPPLGQPQHF.

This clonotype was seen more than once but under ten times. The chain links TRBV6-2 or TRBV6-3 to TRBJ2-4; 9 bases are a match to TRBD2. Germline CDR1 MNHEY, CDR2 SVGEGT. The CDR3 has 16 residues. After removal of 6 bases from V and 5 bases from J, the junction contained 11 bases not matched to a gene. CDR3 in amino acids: CASSFKVAGGENIQYF. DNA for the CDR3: TGTGCCAGCAGCTTCAAGGTGGCGGGAGGGGAAAACATTCAGTACTTC.

CDR3 amino acids: CASSYSGGSGELFF. CDR3 coding DNA: TGTGCCAGCAGTTACTCGGGGGGCTCCGGGGAGCTGTTTTTT. V gene TRBV6-5 combines with J gene TRBJ2-2, with D tentatively TRBD1 or TRBD2 (6 bases each). Trimming removed 0 bases at V and 6 bases at J, with 8 bases between. The germline V gene has CDR1 MNHEY and CDR2 SVGAGI. The CDR3 is made up of 14 amino acids.

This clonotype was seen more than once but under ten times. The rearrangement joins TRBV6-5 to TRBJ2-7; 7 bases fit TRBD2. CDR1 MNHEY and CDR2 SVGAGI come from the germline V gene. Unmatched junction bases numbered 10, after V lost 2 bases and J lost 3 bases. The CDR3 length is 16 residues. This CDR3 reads CASSYHDGGGVYEQYF. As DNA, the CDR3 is TGTGCCAGCAGTTACCACGACGGGGGAGGGGTCTACGAGCAGTACTTC.

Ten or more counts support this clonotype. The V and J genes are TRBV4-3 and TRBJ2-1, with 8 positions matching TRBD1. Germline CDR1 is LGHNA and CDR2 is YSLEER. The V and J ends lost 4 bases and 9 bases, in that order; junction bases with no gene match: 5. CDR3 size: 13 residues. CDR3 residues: CASSPGTGPEQFF. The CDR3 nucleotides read TGCGCCAGCAGCCCAGGGACAGGCCCTGAGCAGTTCTTC.

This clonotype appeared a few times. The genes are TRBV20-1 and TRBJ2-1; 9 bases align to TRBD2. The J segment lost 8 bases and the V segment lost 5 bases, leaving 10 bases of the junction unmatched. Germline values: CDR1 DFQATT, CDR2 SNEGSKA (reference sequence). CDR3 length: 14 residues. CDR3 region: CSAEGTSRFHEQFF. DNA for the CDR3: TGCAGTGCTGAGGGGACTAGCCGGTTCCATGAGCAGTTCTTC.

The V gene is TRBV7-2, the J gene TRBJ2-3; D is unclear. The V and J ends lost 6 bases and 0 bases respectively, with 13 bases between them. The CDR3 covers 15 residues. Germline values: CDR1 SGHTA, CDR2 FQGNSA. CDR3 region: CTSSYPLDSTDTQYF. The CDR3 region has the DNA TGTACCAGCAGTTACCCCCTGGACAGCACAGATACGCAGTATTTT.

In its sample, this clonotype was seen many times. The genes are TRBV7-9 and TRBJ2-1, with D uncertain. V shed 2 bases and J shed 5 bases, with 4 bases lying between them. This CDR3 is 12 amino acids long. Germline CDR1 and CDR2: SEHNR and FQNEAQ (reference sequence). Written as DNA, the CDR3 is TGTGCCAGCAGCTTATCCGACAATGAGCAGTTCTTC. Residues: CASSLSDNEQFF. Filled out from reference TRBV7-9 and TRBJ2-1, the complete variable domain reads DTGVSQNPRHKITKRGQNVTFRCDPISEHNRLYWYRQTLGQGPEFLTYFQNEAQLEKSRLLSDRFSAERPKGSFSTLEIQRTEQGDSAMYLCASSLSDNEQFFGPGTRLTVL.

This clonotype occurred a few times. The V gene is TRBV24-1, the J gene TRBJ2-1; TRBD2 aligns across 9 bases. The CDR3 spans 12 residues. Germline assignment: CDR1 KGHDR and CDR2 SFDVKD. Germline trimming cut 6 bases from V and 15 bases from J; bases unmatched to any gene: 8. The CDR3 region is CATSPPSGEVFF. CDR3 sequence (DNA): TGTGCCACCAGTCCTCCTAGCGGGGAGGTGTTCTTC.

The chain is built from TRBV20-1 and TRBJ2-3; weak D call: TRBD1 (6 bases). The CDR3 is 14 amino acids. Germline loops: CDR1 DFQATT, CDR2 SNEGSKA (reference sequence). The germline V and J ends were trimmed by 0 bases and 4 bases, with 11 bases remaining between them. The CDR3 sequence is CSAREGRGADTQYF. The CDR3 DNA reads TGCAGTGCTAGAGAGGGCAGGGGAGCAGATACGCAGTATTTT.

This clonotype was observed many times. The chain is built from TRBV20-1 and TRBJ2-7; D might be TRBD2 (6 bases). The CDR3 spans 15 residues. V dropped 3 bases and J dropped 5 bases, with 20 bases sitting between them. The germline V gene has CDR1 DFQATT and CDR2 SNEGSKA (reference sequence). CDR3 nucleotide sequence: TGCAGTGCTAGCTCCGCGGCGGGAAATTACGACGAGCAGTACTTC. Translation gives CSASSAAGNYDEQYF.

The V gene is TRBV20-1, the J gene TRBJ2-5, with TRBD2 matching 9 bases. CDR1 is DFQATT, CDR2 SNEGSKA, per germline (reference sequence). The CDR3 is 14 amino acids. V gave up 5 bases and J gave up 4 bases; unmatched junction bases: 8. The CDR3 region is CSAPAGGQRETQYF. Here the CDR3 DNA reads TGCAGTGCTCCGGCGGGGGGGCAGCGAGAGACCCAGTACTTC.

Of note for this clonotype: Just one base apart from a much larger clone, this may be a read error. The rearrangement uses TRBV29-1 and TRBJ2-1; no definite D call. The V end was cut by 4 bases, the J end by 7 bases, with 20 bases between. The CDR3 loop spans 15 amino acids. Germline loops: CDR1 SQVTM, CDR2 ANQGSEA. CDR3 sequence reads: CSVGEESSPANEQFF. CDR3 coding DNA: TGCAGCGTTGGTGAGGAGTCTTCCCCGGCTAATGAGCAGTTCTTC.

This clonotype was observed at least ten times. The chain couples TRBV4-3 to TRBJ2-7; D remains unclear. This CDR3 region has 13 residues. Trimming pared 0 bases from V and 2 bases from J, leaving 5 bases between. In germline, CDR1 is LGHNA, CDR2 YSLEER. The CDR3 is CASSQDHTYEQYF. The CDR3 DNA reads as TGCGCCAGCAGCCAAGATCACACCTACGAGCAGTACTTC.

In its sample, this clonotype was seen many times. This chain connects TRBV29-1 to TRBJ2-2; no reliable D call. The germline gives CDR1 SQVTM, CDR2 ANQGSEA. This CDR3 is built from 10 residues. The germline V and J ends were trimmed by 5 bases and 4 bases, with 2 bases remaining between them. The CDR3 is CSVFTGELFF. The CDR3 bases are TGCAGCGTTTTCACCGGGGAGCTGTTTTTT.

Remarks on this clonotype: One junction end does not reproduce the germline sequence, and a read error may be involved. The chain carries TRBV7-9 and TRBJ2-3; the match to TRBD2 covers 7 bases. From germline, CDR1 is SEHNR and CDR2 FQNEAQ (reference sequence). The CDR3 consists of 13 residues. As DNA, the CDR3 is TGTGCCAGCTGCATGCGGGAGACAGATGCGCAGTATTTT. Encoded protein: CASCMRETDAQYF.

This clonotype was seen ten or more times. The CDR3 loop is CASSPGPETGELFF. The CDR3 nucleotides read TGCGCCAGCAGCCCGGGACCTGAAACCGGGGAGCTGTTTTTT. The V call is TRBV4-1, the J call TRBJ2-2, with D possibly being TRBD1 or TRBD2 (5 bases each). V shed 4 bases and J shed 5 bases, with 11 bases lying between them. Germline V gene sequence: CDR1 MGHRA, CDR2 YSYEKL. This CDR3 is built from 14 residues.